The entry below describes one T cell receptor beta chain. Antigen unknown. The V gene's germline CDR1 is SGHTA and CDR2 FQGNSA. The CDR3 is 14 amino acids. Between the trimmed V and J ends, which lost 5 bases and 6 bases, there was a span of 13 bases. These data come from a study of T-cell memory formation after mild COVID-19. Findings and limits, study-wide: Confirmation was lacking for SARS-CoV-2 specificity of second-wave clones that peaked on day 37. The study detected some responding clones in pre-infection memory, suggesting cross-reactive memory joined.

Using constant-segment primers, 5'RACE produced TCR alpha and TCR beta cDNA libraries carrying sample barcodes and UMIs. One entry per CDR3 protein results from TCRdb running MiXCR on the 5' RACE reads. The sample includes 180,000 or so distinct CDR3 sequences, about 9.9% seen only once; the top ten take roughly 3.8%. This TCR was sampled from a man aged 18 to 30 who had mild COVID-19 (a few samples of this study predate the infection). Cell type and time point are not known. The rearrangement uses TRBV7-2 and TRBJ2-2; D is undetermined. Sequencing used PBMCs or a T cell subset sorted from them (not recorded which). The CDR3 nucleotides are TGTGCCAGCAGCGCTAGATTCTCGGCCGGGGAGCTGTTTTTT. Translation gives CASSARFSAGELFF.